What follows are 17 T cell receptor beta chains derived from one specimen sequenced in a study of T cells after yellow fever vaccination. MiXCR, run by TCRdb on the 5' RACE reads, gives a single entry per CDR3 protein. The data hold approximately 600,000 distinct CDR3 sequences, with 9% to 15% observed a single time. Sequences were derived from PBMCs, sampled on the day of the yellow fever booster vaccination. These receptors all come from a man in his thirties or forties who received the YFV17D yellow fever vaccine.

This clonotype was seen a few times. The genes are TRBV24-1 and TRBJ2-5, with D unclear. V was cut by 0 bases and J by 5 bases, with 6 bases left in between. CDR3 length: 13 amino acids. Germline V gene lookup returns CDR1 KGHDR and CDR2 SFDVKD. DNA for the CDR3: TGTGCCACCAGTGATTTGGTTGGTGAGACCCAGTACTTC. Translated, it gives CATSDLVGETQYF.

This clonotype was picked up a small number of times. V usage is TRBV12-5 and J usage is TRBJ2-7; TRBD2 agrees at 7 bases. From germline, CDR1 is LGHNT and CDR2 FRNRAP. Trimming removed 0 bases from V and 3 bases from J; junction bases left unmatched: 8. The CDR3 totals 16 residues. CDR3 protein: CASGLVVTSADYEQYF. Written as DNA, the CDR3 is TGTGCTAGTGGTTTGGTGGTAACTAGCGCTGACTACGAGCAGTACTTC.

This clonotype has just a few counts. The chain has TRBV12-3 or TRBV12-4 and TRBJ2-1; TRBD1 matches 7 bases. V dropped 5 bases and J dropped 6; count of bases not matched to a gene: 10. This CDR3 comprises 15 residues. This CDR3 is CASSPIPGGSNEQFF. The CDR3 nucleotides are TGTGCCAGCAGTCCAATCCCAGGGGGTAGCAATGAGCAGTTCTTC.

The chain employs TRBV12-3 or TRBV12-4 and TRBJ2-5; the match to TRBD1 covers 8 bases. V shed 7 bases and J 4 bases; nucleotides not matched to a gene: 5. The CDR3 spans 13 residues. The CDR3 DNA reads as TGTGCCAGCACCCGGACAGGGCGAGAGACCCAGTACTTC. As protein: CASTRTGRETQYF.

In its sample, this clonotype was seen a few times. In nucleotides, the CDR3 is TGCGCCAGCAGCTGGGGGCGGCGGGAGGGGAATGAGCAGTTCTTC. As protein: CASSWGRREGNEQFF. The chain combines TRBV5-1 with TRBJ2-1; 9 bases map to TRBD2. Germline V gives CDR1 SGHRS, CDR2 YFSETQ. The J segment lost 7 bases and the V segment lost 3 bases, leaving 8 bases of the junction unmatched. There are 15 residues in the CDR3. Complete variable domain (other parts from reference TRBV5-1 and TRBJ2-1): KAGVTQTPRYLIKTRGQQVTLSCSPISGHRSVSWYQQTPGQGLQFLFEYFSETQRNKGNFPGRFSGRQFSNSRSEMNVSTLELGDSALYLCASSWGRREGNEQFFGPGTRLTVL.

This clonotype was found a few times. The rearrangement uses TRBV29-1 and TRBJ2-7; D is unresolved. The CDR3 length is 12 residues. Deletions cut 4 bases from V and 7 bases from J, with 14 bases between. Germline V gene data show CDR1 as SQVTM and CDR2 as ANQGSEA. CDR3 sequence reads: CSVGTAGREQYF. DNA of the CDR3: TGCAGCGTTGGAACGGCCGGACGGGAGCAGTACTTC.

This chain joins TRBV23-1 and TRBJ2-1; 10 bases fit TRBD2. TRBV23-1 is marked as an open reading frame, function uncertain. This CDR3 contains 17 residues. V gave up 3 bases and J gave up 0 bases; unmatched junction bases: 5. CDR3 DNA sequence: TGCGCCAGCAGTCACTCCCCTAGCGGGAGCTCCTACAATGAGCAGTTCTTC. This codes for CASSHSPSGSSYNEQFF.

This clonotype came up a few times. The chain has TRBV4-1 and TRBJ2-7; tentative D call: TRBD2 (5 bases). This CDR3 region has 15 residues. The germline V and J ends were trimmed by 1 base and 6 bases, with 16 bases remaining between them. Germline lookup yields CDR1 MGHRA and CDR2 YSYEKL. CDR3 region: CASSQVREDGGEQYF. DNA for the CDR3: TGCGCCAGCAGCCAAGTACGAGAGGATGGAGGCGAGCAGTACTTC.

This clonotype was detected ten times or more. The V gene is TRBV7-2, the J gene TRBJ2-7; 7 positions match TRBD1. The CDR3 runs to 14 residues. CDR1 SGHTA and CDR2 FQGNSA come from the germline V gene. The V gene end was trimmed by 3 bases and the J gene end by 1 base; junction bases not matched to a gene: 3. The CDR3 nucleotides read TGTGCCAGCAGCTTGACACAGGGGTCCTACGAGCAGTACTTC. Its translation is CASSLTQGSYEQYF.

The CDR3 nucleotides read TGCGCCAGCAGTGAGTCGATGGGAGTGGTATACAATGAGCAGTTCTTC. Protein sequence: CASSESMGVVYNEQFF. The chain employs TRBV10-1 and TRBJ2-1, with D perhaps TRBD2 (5 bases). The V end was cut by 0 bases, the J end by 4 bases, with 13 bases between. The CDR3 sequence is 16 residues long. Per the germline V gene, CDR1 is WNHNN and CDR2 is SYGVQD (reference sequence).

J is TRBJ1-1 and V is TRBV29-1; 10 positions match TRBD1. V was clipped by 5 bases and J by 1 base; unmatched bases: 7. The CDR3 is made up of 15 amino acids. Germline V gene lookup returns CDR1 SQVTM and CDR2 ANQGSEA. The CDR3 nucleotides read TGCAGCGTTTCCGGGACAGGGGACCCGAACACTGAAGCTTTCTTT. Translated, it gives CSVSGTGDPNTEAFF.

Only a few counts were recorded for this clonotype. The chain carries TRBV20-1 and TRBJ2-3; TRBD2 is a possible D gene (6 bases). The CDR3 contains 16 residues. V was shortened by 2 bases and J by 2 bases, with 17 bases between the two germline ends. The germline CDR1 and CDR2 sequences are DFQATT and SNEGSKA (reference sequence). The CDR3, as DNA: TGCAGTGCTAGACCGATAGCGGAGCTTTTCACAGATACGCAGTATTTT. The encoded protein is CSARPIAELFTDTQYF.

The chain combines TRBV20-1 with TRBJ2-1; 8 bases are shared with TRBD2. J gave up 6 bases and V 5 bases, and 9 bases lay outside the gene matches. Germline-derived CDR1 and CDR2 are DFQATT and SNEGSKA (reference sequence). This CDR3 is built from 14 residues. The CDR3, as DNA: TGCAGTGCTCCGGACAGCGGGGGTTCCAATGAGCAGTTCTTC. It yields the protein CSAPDSGGSNEQFF.

This chain links TRBV19 with TRBJ2-5; 7 nucleotides align to TRBD1. The J segment lost 5 bases and the V segment lost 10 bases, leaving 13 bases of the junction unmatched. The CDR3 sequence is 14 residues long. CDR1 is LNHDA and CDR2 is SQIVND in the germline V gene (reference sequence). This CDR3 is CATTMRGRGETQYF. The CDR3 DNA reads TGTGCCACCACCATGAGGGGGCGCGGGGAGACCCAGTACTTC.

The CDR3 region has the DNA TGTGCCAGCAGTTATTCCAATTACAATGAGCAGTTCTTC. This encodes CASSYSNYNEQFF. This chain connects TRBV6-2 or TRBV6-3 to TRBJ2-1; D gene ambiguous. Germline values: CDR1 MNHEY, CDR2 SVGEGT. The CDR3 has 13 amino acids. V was trimmed by 3 bases and J by 4 bases, leaving 7 bases between them.

This chain links TRBV20-1 with TRBJ2-1, with 12 bases lining up with TRBD2. This CDR3 comprises 13 residues. The V gene end was trimmed by 6 bases and the J gene end by 7 bases; junction bases not matched to a gene: 4. Per germline, CDR1 DFQATT and CDR2 SNEGSKA (reference sequence). CDR3 nucleotides: TGCAGTGCCTCGACTAGCGGGAGAAATGAGCAGTTCTTC. This gives the protein CSASTSGRNEQFF.

This clonotype occurred many times. The chain has TRBV2 and TRBJ2-1; 10 positions agree with TRBD2. The CDR3 spans 15 residues. Germline V lookup: CDR1 SNHLY, CDR2 FYNNEI. The V and J ends lost 4 bases and 15 bases, in that order; junction bases with no gene match: 15. The CDR3 sequence is CASSAASGSPLRSFF. In DNA, the CDR3 is TGTGCCAGCAGTGCGGCTAGCGGGAGCCCTCTTCGTTCGTTCTTC.